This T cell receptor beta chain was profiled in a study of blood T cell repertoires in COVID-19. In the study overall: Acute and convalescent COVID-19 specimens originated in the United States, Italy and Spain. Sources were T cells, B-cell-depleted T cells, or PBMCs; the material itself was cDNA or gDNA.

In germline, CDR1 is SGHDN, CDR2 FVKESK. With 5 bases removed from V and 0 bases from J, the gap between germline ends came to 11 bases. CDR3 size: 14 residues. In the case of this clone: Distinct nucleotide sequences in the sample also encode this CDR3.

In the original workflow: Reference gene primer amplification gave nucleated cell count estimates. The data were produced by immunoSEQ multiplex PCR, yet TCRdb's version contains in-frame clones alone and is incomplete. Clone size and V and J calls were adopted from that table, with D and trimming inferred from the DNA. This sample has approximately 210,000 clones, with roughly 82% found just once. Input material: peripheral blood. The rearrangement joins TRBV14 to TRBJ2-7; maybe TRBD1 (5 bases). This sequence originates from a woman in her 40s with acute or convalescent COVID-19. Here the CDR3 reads CASSLTGSSYEQYF. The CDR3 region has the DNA TGTGCCAGCAGCTTAACAGGTAGCTCCTACGAGCAGTACTTC.